This T cell receptor beta chain is drawn from a study of beta chain features in type 1 diabetes (dated by TCRdb to the late 2010s). Background for the entire study: Patients and healthy donors did not differ in mean age, gender distribution, total cell number or subset yield. Whereas all 28 donors provided naive and central memory subsets, regulatory and stem cell-like memory subsets were isolated from just 8 patients and roughly eight healthy donors. A total of some 110 million sorted cells were examined across all samples, and a strong correlation was observed between cell number per subset and RNA yield. The study compared TCRB repertoires of sorted circulating CD4+ T cell subsets between recently diagnosed type 1 diabetes patients and matched healthy donors. Overall study results and their limits: Shorter templates might be favored by PCR, yet because patient and control samples were amplified and corrected together, any such skew would affect both groups equally. In all four CD4+ subsets, TCRB CDR3 length was moderately but significantly shorter in type 1 diabetes patients. Naive, central memory and regulatory TCRB repertoires appeared to be more alike among patients than among healthy donors. Sequencing cDNA rather than genomic DNA could over-represent highly expressing activated cells, although activation and CD3 levels did not differ between groups. Because small numbers of individuals were included in the HLA sub-analyses, any influence of HLA type on TCRB rearrangement was left unresolved. At VDJ recombination sites, type 1 diabetes patients had fewer insertions and more deleted nucleotides, which implies abnormalities in thymic rearrangement.

This clone was observed many times. Its antigen has not been determined. Qualities for individual bases were not recorded, and no much larger clone is one base off. A single peripheral blood draw of around 0.11 L on average was collected from each donor into heparinised tubes. Using a panel that included CD45RO, CCR7, CD25, CD127, CD95 and CD27, naive, central memory, regulatory and stem cell-like memory CD4+ T cells were sorted on a BD FACSAria II. Purity was above 98% for every sorted population. Right away, PBMCs were isolated by Lymphoprep density gradient centrifugation and were stained directly, with no culture step. So that batch effects would be minimized, each experiment stained and sorted samples in pairs, pairing one healthy donor with one patient. V is shortened by 1 base, J by 3 bases, and the region joining them spans 3 bases. Counted from cysteine to phenylalanine, this CDR3 has 12 amino acids. The kept DNA is CDR3 alone, 36 bases in frame from the first base. Per the germline V gene, MDHEN is the CDR1 and SYDVKM is the CDR2.

The entire amount of isolated RNA was reverse transcribed using the High Capacity cDNA Reverse Transcription Kit, so the sequenced TCRB transcripts were expressed ones. Deep immunoSEQ sequencing was performed on naive, central memory and regulatory T cell samples, with an average of roughly 3.6 million total reads per sample. Sorted cells were lysed in RLT buffer, and RNA was extracted using DNase-treated RNeasy Micro or Mini kits according to cell number. Each cell subset was processed separately to prevent cross-contamination, with patient and healthy donor samples processed together. TCRB sequences were amplified from cDNA with the immunoSEQ multiplex PCR, producing 87-bp fragments spanning the CDR3 region. Sequencing of the amplicons was performed on the Illumina HiSeq platform. On the study's bioinformatics: PCR bias was computationally corrected using synthetic template baselines, reads within Hamming distance 2 were collapsed, and singletons that could not be merged were discarded. Reads were aligned against IMGT so that V, D and J genes, CDR3 length and insertions or deletions at six rearrangement sites could be assigned. Within each subset, clonotype counts were normalized to sorted cell number, and only after that were true diversity and Gini coefficients computed with the tcR R package. Repertoire sharing was quantified using the overlap coefficient calculated on TCRB nucleotide sequences. Held by TCRdb, this immuneACCESS table contains in-frame sequences only and omits some clones. Under half of the omission traces to an unresolved V gene where checked; the cause of the rest is unknown. V and J calls and clone size are as listed in that table; D and trimming were resolved from the DNA. The sample table contains about 160,000 clones; only one count was recorded for about 8.5% of them. Clones ranked in the top ten supply 0.5% to 0.65% of the sample.

The sample comprised central memory CD4+ T cells from blood. This clonotype was sampled from a man between 18 and 29 years old in good health. Recombination joined TRBV28 with TRBJ2-5, with the D gene not confidently named. CDR3 sequence: CASSLSKETQYF. The sequenced DNA is TGTGCCAGCAGTTTATCAAAAGAGACCCAGTACTTC.